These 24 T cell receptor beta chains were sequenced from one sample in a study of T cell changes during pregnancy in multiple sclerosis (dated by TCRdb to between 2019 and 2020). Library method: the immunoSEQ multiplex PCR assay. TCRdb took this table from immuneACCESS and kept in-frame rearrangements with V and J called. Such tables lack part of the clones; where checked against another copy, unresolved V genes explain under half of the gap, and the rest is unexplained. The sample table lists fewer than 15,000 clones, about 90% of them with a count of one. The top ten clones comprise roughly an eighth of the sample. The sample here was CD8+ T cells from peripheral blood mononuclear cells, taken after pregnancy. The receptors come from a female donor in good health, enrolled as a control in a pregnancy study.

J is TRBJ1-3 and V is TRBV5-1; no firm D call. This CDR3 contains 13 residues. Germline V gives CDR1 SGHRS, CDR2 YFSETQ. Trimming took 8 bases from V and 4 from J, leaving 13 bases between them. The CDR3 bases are TGCGCCAGTCGGCTAGGTGAAGGAAACACCATATATTTT. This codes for CASRLGEGNTIYF.

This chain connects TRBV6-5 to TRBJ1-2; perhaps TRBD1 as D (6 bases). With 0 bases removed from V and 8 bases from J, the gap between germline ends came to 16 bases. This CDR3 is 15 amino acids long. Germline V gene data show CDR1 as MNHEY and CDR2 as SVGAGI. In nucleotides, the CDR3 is TGTGCCAGCAGTTACTCGAGCCAGGGGCTAGGAGGCTACACCTTC. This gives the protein CASSYSSQGLGGYTF.

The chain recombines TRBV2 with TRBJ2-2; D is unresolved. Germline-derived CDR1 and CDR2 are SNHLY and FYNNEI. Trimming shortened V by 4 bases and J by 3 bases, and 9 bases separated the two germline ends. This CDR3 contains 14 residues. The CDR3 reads CASSGWQDTGELFF. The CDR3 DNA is TGTGCCAGCAGTGGTTGGCAGGACACCGGGGAGCTGTTTTTT. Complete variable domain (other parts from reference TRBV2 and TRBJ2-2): EPEVTQTPSHQVTQMGQEVILRCVPISNHLYFYWYRQILGQKVEFLVSFYNNEISEKSEIFDDQFSVERPDGSNFTLKIRSTKLEDSAMYFCASSGWQDTGELFFGEGSRLTVL.

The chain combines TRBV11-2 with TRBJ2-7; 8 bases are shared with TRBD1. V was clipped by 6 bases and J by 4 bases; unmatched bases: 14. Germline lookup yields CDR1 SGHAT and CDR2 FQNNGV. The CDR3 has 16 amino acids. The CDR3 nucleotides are TGTGCCAGCAGTTATGGGACAGGATCATCCCTTTACGAGCAGTACTTC. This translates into CASSYGTGSSLYEQYF. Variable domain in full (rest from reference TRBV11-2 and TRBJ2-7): EAGVAQSPRYKIIEKRQSVAFWCNPISGHATLYWYQQILGQGPKLLIQFQNNGVVDDSQLPKDRFSAERLKGVDSTLKIQPAKLEDSAVYLCASSYGTGSSLYEQYFGPGTRLTVT.

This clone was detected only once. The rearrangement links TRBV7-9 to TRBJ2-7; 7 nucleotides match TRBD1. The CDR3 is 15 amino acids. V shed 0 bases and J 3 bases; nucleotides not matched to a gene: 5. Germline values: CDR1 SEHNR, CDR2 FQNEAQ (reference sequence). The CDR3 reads CASSLALGQFYEQYF. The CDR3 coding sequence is TGTGCCAGCAGCTTAGCCCTGGGACAGTTCTACGAGCAGTACTTC.

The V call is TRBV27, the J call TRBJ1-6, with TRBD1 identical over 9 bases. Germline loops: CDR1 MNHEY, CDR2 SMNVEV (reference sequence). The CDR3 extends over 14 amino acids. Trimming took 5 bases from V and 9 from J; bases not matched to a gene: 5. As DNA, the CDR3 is TGTGCCAGCAGTCGGACAGGGGACTTTTCACCCCTCCACTTT. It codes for CASSRTGDFSPLHF.

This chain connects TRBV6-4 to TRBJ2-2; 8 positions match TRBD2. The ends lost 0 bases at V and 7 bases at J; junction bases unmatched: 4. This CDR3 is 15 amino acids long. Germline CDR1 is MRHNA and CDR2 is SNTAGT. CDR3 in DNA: TGTGCCAGCAGTGACTCCCTCGGGGGGGACGGGGAGCTGTTTTTT. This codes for CASSDSLGGDGELFF.

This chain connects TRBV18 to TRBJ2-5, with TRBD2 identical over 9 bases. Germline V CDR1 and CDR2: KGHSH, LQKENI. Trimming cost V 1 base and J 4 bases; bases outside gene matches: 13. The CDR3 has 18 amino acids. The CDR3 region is CASSPQASGAQTGETQYF. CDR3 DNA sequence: TGTGCCAGCTCACCACAGGCTAGCGGGGCCCAGACGGGAGAGACCCAGTACTTC.

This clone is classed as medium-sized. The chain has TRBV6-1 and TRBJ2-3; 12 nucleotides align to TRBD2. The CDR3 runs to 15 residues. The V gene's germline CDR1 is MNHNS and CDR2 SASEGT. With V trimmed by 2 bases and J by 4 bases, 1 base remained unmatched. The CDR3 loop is CASSELAGGPDTQYF. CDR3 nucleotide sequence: TGTGCCAGCAGTGAACTAGCGGGGGGGCCAGATACGCAGTATTTT.

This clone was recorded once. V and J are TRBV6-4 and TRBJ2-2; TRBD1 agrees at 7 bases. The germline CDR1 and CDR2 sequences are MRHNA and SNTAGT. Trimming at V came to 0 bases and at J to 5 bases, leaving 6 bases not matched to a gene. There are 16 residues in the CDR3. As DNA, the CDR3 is TGTGCCAGCAGTGACTCGCCAGGGGGAGAAACCGGGGAGCTGTTTTTT. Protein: CASSDSPGGETGELFF.

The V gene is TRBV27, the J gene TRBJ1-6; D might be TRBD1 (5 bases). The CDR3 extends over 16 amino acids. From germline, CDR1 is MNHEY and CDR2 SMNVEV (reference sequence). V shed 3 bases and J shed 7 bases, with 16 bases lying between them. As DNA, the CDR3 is TGTGCCAGCAGTTTGGGGCTAGGGATGGGGAATTCACCCCTCCACTTT. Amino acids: CASSLGLGMGNSPLHF.

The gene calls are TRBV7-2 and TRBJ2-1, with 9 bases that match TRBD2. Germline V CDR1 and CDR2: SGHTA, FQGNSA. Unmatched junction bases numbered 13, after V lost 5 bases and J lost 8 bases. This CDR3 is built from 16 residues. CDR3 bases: TGTGCCAGCAGCACCCCGGGGGGCGGGAGGGCTCATGAGCAGTTCTTC. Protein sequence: CASSTPGGGRAHEQFF.

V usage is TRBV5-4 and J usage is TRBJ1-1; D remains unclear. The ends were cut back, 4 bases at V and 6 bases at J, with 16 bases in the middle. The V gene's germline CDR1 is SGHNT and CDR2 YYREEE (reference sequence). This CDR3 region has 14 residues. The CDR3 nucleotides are TGTGCCAGCAGCCCTAACCCCTTACTGTCTGAAGCTTTCTTT. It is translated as CASSPNPLLSEAFF.

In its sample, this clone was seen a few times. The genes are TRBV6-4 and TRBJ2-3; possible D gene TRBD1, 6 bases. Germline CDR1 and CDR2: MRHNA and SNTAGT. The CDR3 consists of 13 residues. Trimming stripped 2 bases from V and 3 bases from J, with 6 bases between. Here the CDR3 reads CASSDRGTDTQYF. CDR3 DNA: TGTGCCAGCAGTGACAGGGGGACAGATACGCAGTATTTT.

This chain's CDR3 is CASTPTSGGAVDEQFF. In DNA, the CDR3 is TGTGCCAGCACCCCGACTAGCGGGGGGGCCGTCGATGAGCAGTTCTTC. The chain recombines TRBV4-2 with TRBJ2-1; 14 bases agree with TRBD2. The CDR3 is 16 amino acids. The V gene end was trimmed by 7 bases and the J gene end by 8 bases; junction bases not matched to a gene: 10. CDR1 is LGHNA and CDR2 is YNFKEQ in the germline V gene.

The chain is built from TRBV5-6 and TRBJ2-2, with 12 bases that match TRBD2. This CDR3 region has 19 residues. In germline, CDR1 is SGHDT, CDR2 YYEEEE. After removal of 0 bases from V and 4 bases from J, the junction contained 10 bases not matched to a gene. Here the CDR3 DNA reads TGTGCCAGCAGCTTGGCACTAGCGGGGGGCCCCGGATCCACCGGGGAGCTGTTTTTT. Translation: CASSLALAGGPGSTGELFF.

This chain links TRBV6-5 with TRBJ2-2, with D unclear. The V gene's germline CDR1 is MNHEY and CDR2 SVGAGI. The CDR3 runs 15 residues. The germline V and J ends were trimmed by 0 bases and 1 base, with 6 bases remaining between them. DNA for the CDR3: TGTGCCAGCAGTTACTCGCAACAGAACACCGGGGAGCTGTTTTTT. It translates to CASSYSQQNTGELFF.

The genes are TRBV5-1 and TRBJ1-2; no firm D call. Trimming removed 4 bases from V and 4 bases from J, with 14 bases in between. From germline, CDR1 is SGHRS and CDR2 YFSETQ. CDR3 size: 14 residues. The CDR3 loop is CASSGSRLSYGYTF. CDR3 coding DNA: TGCGCCAGCAGCGGATCGAGACTGAGCTATGGCTACACCTTC.

CDR3 protein: CASSEGQGGLEYEQYF. CDR3 bases: TGTGCCAGCAGTGAGGGCCAGGGGGGATTAGAATACGAGCAGTACTTC. J is TRBJ2-7 and V is TRBV2; D possibly corresponds to TRBD1 (7 bases). The CDR3 has 16 residues. Between the trimmed V and J ends, which lost 3 bases and 4 bases, there was a span of 19 bases. Germline-derived CDR1 and CDR2 are SNHLY and FYNNEI.

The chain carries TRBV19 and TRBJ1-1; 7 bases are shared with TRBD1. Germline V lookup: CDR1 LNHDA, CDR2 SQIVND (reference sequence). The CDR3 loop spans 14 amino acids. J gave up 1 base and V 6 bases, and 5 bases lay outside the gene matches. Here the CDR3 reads CASRMGQTNTEAFF. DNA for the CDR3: TGTGCCAGTAGAATGGGACAGACGAACACTGAAGCTTTCTTT.

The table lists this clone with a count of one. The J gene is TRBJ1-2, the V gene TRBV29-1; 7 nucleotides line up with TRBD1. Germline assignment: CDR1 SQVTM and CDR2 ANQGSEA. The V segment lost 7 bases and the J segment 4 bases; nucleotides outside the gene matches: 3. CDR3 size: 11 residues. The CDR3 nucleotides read TGCAGCGGGGGGGACAGCTATGGCTACACCTTC. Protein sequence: CSGGDSYGYTF.

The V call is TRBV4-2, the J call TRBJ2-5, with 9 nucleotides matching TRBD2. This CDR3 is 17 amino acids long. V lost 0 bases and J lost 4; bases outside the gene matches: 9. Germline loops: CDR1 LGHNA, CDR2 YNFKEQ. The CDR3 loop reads CASSQDPLAGGRETQYF. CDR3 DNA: TGTGCCAGCAGCCAAGACCCTCTCGCGGGGGGGAGAGAGACCCAGTACTTC.

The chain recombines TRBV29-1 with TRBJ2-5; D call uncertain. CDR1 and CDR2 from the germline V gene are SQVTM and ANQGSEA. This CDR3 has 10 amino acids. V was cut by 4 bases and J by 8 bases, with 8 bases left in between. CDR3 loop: CSVGGNTQYF. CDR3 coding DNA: TGCAGCGTTGGAGGAAACACCCAGTACTTC.

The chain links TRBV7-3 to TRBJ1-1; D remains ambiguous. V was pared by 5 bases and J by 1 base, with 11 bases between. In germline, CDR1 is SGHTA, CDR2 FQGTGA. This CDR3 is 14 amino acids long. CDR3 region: CASSLSSGNTEAFF. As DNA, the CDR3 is TGTGCCAGCAGCCTATCGTCGGGGAACACTGAAGCTTTCTTT.